This T cell receptor beta chain is drawn from a study of spatial heterogeneity in lung cancer. Turning to the study itself: Consistently, beta-chain sequences turned up in larger numbers than alpha-chain sequences did. Study-level results: Within tumors, counts of expanded alpha and beta TCRs tracked tumor mutation counts. Ubiquitous expanded TCR counts tracked ubiquitous nonsynonymous mutations, and regional counts tracked regional ones.

TCRdb reprocessed the 5' RACE reads with MiXCR, giving one entry per CDR3 protein. Of 5,700 or so distinct CDR3 sequences in the sample, 3.5% to 4% were seen once. Sample time point: sample taken at primary tumor resection. Sequencing covered unsorted whole RNA taken from tumor, nontumor lung or frozen PBMC. This clonotype was found many times. The target antigen is unknown. Germline lookup yields CDR1 MNHEY and CDR2 SVGEGT. V lost 2 bases, J lost 7 bases, and 9 bases lay in between. The CDR3 runs 14 residues. This chain joins TRBV6-2 or TRBV6-3 and TRBJ1-6, with D possibly being TRBD1 (5 bases). The origin of this receptor is a female donor with early-stage non-small cell lung cancer. The input for sequencing was lung tumor tissue, taken at surgery. CDR3 protein: CASSYAGRNSPLHF. The DNA for the CDR3 is TGTGCCAGCAGTTACGCAGGGAGGAATTCACCCCTCCACTTT.